Below, one T cell receptor beta chain is given with its context. Time point: week 3, after first cycle of checkpoint inhibitor. This table comes from immunoSEQ multiplex PCR, and its TCRdb copy is limited to in-frame clones, with some not included. The table has some 5,700 clones, 84% seen once; the top ten hold 9% to 12%. This entry belongs to a study of blood T cell dynamics during melanoma immunotherapy. Specimen: blood, collected from a patient treated with checkpoint blockade. The clonotype comes from a human donor with melanoma.

In DNA form, the CDR3 reads TGTGCCAGCAATCGAAATAACTATGGCTACACCTTC. This encodes CASNRNNYGYTF. The chain recombines TRBV28 with TRBJ1-2; D ambiguous. This CDR3 is 12 amino acids long. The germline CDR1 and CDR2 sequences are MDHEN and SYDVKM. Deletions cut 7 bases from V and 1 base from J, with 7 bases between.